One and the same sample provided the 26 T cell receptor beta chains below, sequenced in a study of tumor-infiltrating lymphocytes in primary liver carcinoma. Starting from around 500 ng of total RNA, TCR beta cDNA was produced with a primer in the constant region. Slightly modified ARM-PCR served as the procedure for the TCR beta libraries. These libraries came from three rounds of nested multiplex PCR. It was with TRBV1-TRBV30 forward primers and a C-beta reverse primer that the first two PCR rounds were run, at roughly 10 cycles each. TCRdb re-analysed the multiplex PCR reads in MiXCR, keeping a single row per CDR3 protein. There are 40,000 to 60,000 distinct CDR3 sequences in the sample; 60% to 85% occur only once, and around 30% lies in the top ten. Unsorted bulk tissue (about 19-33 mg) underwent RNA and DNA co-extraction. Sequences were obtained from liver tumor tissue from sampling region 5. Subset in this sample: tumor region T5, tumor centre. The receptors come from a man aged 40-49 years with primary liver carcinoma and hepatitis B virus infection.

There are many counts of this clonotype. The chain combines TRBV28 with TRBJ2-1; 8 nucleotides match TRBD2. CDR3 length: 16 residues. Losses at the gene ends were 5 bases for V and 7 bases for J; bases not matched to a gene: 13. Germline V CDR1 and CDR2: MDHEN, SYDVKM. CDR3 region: CASSPPGTRKLNEQFF. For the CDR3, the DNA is TGTGCCAGCAGTCCCCCCGGGACTAGAAAATTAAATGAGCAGTTCTTC.

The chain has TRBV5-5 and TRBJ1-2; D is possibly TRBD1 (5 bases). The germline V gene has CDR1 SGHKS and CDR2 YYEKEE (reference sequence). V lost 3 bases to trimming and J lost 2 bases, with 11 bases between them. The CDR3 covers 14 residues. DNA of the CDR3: TGTGCCAGCAGCTGGTGGGGGACCAACTATGGCTACACCTTC. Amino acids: CASSWWGTNYGYTF.

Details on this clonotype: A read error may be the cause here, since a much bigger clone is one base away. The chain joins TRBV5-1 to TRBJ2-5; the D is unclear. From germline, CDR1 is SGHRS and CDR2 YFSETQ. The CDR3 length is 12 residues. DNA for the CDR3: TGCGCCTGCAGCTCTATAGGAGAGACCCAGTACTTC. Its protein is CACSSIGETQYF.

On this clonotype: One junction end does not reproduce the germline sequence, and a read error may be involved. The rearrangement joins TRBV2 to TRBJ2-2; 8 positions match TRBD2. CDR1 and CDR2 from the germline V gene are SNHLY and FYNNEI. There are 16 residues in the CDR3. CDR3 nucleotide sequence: TGTACCAGCAGTGGAGAAGCGAGCGGGAGATTCGGGGAGCTGTTTTTT. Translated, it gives CTSSGEASGRFGELFF.

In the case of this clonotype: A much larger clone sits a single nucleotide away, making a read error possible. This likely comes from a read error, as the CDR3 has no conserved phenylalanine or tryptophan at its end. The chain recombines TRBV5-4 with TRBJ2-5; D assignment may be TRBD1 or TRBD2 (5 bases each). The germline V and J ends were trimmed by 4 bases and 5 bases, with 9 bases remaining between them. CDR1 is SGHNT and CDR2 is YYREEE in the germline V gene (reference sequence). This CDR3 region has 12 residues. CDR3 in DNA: TGTGCCAGCAGCCCGGGACGCGAGACCCAGTACCTC. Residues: CASSPGRETQYL.

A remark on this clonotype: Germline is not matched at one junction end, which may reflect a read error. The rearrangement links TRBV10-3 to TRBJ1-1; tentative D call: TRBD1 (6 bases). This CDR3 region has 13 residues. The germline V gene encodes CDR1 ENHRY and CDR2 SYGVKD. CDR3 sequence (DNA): TGTGTCATCAGTGATGACAGGCCCACTGAAGCTTTCTTT. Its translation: CVISDDRPTEAFF.

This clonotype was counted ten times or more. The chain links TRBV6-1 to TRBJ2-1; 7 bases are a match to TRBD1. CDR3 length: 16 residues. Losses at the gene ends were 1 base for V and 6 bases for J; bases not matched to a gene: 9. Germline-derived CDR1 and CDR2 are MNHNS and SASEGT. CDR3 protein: CASSEVPGQTGNEQFF. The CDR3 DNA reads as TGTGCCAGCAGTGAAGTCCCGGGACAGACGGGCAATGAGCAGTTCTTC.

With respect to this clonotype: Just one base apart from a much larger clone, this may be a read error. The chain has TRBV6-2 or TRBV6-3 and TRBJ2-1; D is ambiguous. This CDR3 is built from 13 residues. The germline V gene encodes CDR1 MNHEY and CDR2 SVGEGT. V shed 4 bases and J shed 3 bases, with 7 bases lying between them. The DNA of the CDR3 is TGTGCCAGCAGTTTAGGGAACTACAATGAGCAGTTCTTC. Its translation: CASSLGNYNEQFF.

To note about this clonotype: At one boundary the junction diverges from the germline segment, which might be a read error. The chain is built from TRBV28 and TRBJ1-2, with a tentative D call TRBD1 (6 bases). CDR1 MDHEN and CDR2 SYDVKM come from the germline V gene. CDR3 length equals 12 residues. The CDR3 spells CASRDRSYGYIF. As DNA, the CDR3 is TGTGCCAGCAGGGACAGATCCTATGGTTACATCTTC.

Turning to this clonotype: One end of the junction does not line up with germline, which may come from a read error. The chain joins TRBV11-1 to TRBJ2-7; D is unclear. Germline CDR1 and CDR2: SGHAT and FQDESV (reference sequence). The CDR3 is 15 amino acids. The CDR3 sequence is CTSSLEATVSYEQYF. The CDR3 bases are TGTACCAGCAGCTTAGAGGCGACTGTGTCTTACGAGCAGTACTTC.

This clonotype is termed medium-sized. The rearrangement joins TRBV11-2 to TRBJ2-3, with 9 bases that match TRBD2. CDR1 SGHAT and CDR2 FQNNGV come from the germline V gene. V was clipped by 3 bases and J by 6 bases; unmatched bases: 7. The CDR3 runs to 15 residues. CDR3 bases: TGTGCCAGCAGCTTCGATGCGGGAGGGTTTGATACGCAGTATTTT. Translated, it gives CASSFDAGGFDTQYF.

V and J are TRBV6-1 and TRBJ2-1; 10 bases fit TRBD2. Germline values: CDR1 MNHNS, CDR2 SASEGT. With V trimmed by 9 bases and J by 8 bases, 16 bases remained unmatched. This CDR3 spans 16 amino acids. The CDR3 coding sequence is TGTGCCAGTAGTCGTATTCTAGCGGGAGTAGACTATGAGCAGTTCTTC. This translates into CASSRILAGVDYEQFF.

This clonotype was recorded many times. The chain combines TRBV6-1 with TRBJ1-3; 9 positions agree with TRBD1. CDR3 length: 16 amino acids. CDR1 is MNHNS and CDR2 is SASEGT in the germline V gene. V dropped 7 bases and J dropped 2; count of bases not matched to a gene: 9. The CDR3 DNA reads TGTGCCAGCACCCCCTCCGGGACAGGGACTGGAAACACCATATATTTT. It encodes CASTPSGTGTGNTIYF.

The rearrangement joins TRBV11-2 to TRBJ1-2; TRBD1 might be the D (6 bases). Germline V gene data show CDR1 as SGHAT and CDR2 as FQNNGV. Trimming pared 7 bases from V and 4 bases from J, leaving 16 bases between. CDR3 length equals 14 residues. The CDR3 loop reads CASIERDTVYGYTF. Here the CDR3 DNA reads TGTGCCAGCATAGAGAGGGACACCGTCTATGGCTACACCTTC.

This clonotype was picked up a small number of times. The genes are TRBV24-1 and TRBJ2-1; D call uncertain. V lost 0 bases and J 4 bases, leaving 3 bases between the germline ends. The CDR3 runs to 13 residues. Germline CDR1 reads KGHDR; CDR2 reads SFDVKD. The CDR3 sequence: CATSDLGYNEQFF. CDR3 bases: TGTGCCACCAGTGATTTGGGTTACAATGAGCAGTTCTTC.

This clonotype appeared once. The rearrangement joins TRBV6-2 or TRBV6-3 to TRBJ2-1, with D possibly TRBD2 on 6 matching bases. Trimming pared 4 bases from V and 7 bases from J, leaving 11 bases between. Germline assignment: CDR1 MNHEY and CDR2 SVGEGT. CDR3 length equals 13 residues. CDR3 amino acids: CASSLEDYNEQFF. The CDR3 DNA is TGTGCCAGCAGTTTAGAGGACTATAATGAGCAGTTCTTC.

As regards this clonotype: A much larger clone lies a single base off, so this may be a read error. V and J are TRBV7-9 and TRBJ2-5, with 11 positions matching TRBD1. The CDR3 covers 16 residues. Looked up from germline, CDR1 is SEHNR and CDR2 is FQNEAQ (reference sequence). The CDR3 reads CASSKGDRGAQETRYF. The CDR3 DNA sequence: TGTGCCAGCAGCAAAGGGGACAGGGGGGCTCAAGAGACCCGGTACTTC.

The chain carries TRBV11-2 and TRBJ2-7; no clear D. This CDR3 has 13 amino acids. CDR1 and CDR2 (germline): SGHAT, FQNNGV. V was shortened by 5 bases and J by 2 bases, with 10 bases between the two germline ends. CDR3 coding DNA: TGTGCCAGCAGCCTAAATGATGCCTACGAGCAGTACTTC. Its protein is CASSLNDAYEQYF.

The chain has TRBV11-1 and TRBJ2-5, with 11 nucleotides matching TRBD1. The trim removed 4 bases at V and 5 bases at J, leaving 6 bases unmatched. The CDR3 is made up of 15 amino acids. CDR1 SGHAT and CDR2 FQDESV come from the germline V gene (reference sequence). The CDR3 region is CASSSRTGGLETQYF. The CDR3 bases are TGTGCCAGCAGCTCGCGGACAGGGGGCTTGGAGACCCAGTACTTC.

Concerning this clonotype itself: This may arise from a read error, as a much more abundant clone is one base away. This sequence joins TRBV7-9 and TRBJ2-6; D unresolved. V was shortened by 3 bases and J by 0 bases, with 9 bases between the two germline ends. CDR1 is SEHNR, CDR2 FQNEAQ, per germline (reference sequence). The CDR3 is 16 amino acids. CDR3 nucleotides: TGTGCCAGCAGCTTTTGTTTGGACTCTGGGGCCAACGTCCTGACTTTC. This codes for CASSFCLDSGANVLTF.

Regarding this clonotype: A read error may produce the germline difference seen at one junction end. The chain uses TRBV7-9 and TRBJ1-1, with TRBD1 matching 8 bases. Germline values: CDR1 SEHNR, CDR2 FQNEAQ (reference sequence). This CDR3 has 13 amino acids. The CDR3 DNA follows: TGTGCCAGCAGCTTTACAGGGGGGACTGGAGCTTTCTTT. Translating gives CASSFTGGTGAFF.

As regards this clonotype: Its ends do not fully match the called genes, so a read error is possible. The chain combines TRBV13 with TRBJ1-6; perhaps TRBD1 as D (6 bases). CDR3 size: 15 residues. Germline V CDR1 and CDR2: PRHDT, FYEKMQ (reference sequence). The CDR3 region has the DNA TGTGCCAGCAGCTTATATGGGGGCTATGATTCACCCCTCTACTTT. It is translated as CASSLYGGYDSPLYF.

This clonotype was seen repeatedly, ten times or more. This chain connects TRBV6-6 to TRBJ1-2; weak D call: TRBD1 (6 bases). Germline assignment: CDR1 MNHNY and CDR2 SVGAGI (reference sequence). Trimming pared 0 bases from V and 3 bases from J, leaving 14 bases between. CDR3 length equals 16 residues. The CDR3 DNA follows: TGTGCCAGCAGTTACTCATATGGGGGCAGTGACTATGGCTACACCTTC. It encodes CASSYSYGGSDYGYTF.

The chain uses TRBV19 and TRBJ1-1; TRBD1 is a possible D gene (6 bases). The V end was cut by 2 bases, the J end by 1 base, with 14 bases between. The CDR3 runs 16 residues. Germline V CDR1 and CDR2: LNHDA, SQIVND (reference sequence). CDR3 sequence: CASSIRRVRGNTEAFF. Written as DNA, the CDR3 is TGTGCCAGTAGTATACGACGGGTCAGGGGGAACACTGAAGCTTTCTTT.

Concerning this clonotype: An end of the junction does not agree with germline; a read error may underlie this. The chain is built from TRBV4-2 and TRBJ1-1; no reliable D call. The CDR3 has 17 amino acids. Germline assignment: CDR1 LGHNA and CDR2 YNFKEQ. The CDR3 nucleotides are TGTACCAGCAGCCAAGATCACGGCAGGCCATTGAACACTGAAGCTTTCTTT. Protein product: CTSSQDHGRPLNTEAFF.

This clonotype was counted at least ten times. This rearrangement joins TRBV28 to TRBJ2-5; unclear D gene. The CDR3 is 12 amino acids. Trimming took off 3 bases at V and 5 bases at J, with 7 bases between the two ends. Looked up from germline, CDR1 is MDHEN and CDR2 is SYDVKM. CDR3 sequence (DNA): TGTGCCAGCAGTTTCAGACGGGAGACCCAGTACTTC. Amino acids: CASSFRRETQYF.